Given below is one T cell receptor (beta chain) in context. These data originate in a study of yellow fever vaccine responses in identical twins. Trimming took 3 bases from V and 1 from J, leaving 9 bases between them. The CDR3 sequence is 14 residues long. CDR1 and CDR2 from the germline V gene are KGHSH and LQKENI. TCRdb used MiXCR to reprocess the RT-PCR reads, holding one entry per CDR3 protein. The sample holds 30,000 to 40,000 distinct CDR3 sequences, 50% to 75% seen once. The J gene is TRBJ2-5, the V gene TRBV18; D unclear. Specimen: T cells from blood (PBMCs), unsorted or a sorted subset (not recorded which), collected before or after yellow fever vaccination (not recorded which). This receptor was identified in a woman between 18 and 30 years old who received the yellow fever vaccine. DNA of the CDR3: TGTGCCAGCTCACCCCCGACTGGCCAAGAGACCCAGTACTTC. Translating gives CASSPPTGQETQYF.